This TCR beta chain was documented in a study of OX40 agonist ivuxolimab in advanced cancers. For the study at large: Under the entry rules, prior anti-PD-1, anti-PD-L1 or anti-CTLA-4 therapy was allowed, and approximately 40% had some. Partial responses were achieved by three patients: one hepatocellular carcinoma, two cutaneous melanoma.

Study findings and constraints: Both CD4+ and CD8+ T cell populations in blood had undergone clonal expansion by week 6 at 0.1 to 3.0 mg/kg. Partial responders at 0.1-3.0 mg/kg showed near-lowest clonal expansion.

Method: immunoSEQ multiplex PCR; TCRdb's copy keeps in-frame clones and lacks some. The sample consists of about 55,000 clones, 70% to 80% of them appearing once. Of note for this clone: Its antigen is still unknown.

The V and J ends lost 10 bases and 0 bases respectively, with 16 bases between them. Per the germline V gene, CDR1 is LNHDA and CDR2 is SQIVND (reference sequence). CDR3 size: 14 residues. The sequence was collected from an adult with an advanced solid tumor such as melanoma, head and neck, liver or kidney cancer. Source: CD4+ or CD8+ T cells sorted from blood, taken in a trial of the OX40 agonist ivuxolimab. The chain joins TRBV19 to TRBJ2-7; a possible D gene is TRBD2 (6 bases). CDR3 region: CATSWDGSSYEQYF. DNA of the CDR3: TGTGCCACAAGTTGGGACGGGAGCTCCTACGAGCAGTACTTC.